The 21 T cell receptor beta chains below come from one sample, sequenced in a study of T cells in Graves' hyperthyroidism and ophthalmopathy (dated by TCRdb to between 2019 and 2020). Library generation was performed with multiplex PCR. The sequencer listed for this sample is Illumina HiSeq 2000. Amplification of TCR beta CDR3 regions was carried out from RNA transcripts. A first-round RT-PCR of the TCR CDR3 used the HTBI primer set with the Qiagen OneStep RT-PCR kit. TCRdb trimmed the raw reads at Q25, called clones with MiXCR and kept productive beta chains. Each CDR3 protein gets just one entry, which takes the most common genes and DNA from the rows behind it. The sample has a few hundred thousand distinct CDR3 sequences on record, about 45% of them singletons. The top ten clones comprise 15% to 20% of the sample. Sequencing was carried out using peripheral blood or thyroid tissue (not recorded which). These receptors were obtained from an adult woman with Graves' disease, either hyperthyroidism or ophthalmopathy (not recorded which).

This clonotype came up many times. V is TRBV2 and J is TRBJ2-7, with D unresolved. Looked up from germline, CDR1 is SNHLY and CDR2 is FYNNEI. The length of the CDR3 is 15 residues. V was clipped by 4 bases and J by 0 bases, with 13 bases between them. CDR3 in amino acids: CASSAVILRSYEQYF. The CDR3 nucleotides read TGTGCCAGCAGTGCCGTAATCCTCCGCTCCTACGAGCAGTACTTC.

There are many counts of this clonotype. The chain joins TRBV24-1 to TRBJ2-7; no clear D. With 4 bases removed from V and 4 bases from J, the gap between germline ends came to 4 bases. The CDR3 totals 11 residues. Germline loops: CDR1 KGHDR, CDR2 SFDVKD. The CDR3 sequence is CATSDDYEQYF. The DNA of the CDR3 is TGTGCCACCAGTGACGATTACGAGCAGTACTTC.

The rearrangement joins TRBV3-1 to TRBJ1-1; D is ambiguous. The CDR3 runs to 14 residues. Germline loops: CDR1 LGHDT, CDR2 YNNKEL (reference sequence). Trimming stripped 4 bases from V and 6 bases from J, with 15 bases between. The CDR3 nucleotides read TGTGCCAGCAGCCCCGAATCCGGGCATGCTGAAGCTTTCTTT. Translation gives CASSPESGHAEAFF.

This chain connects TRBV29-1 to TRBJ2-1, with 8 bases matching TRBD2. V gave up 3 bases and J gave up 9 bases; unmatched junction bases: 1. CDR3 size: 11 residues. CDR1 is SQVTM and CDR2 is ANQGSEA in the germline V gene. The DNA for the CDR3 is TGCAGCGTTGACGGGAGGGGTGAGCAGTTCTTC. Translating gives CSVDGRGEQFF.

This clonotype was recorded at least ten times. The rearrangement joins TRBV20-1 to TRBJ2-7, with 7 bases identical to TRBD2. The junction had 14 bases not matched to a gene; V was cut back by 0 bases and J by 6 bases. The CDR3 runs to 16 residues. CDR1 and CDR2 (germline): DFQATT, SNEGSKA (reference sequence). CDR3 coding DNA: TGCAGTGCTAGAGATGGGGGGGAGGCTGGAGCTTCCGAGCAGTACTTC. This encodes CSARDGGEAGASEQYF.

Concerning this clonotype itself: One junction end disagrees with the germline gene, perhaps due to a read error. This chain connects TRBV29-1 to TRBJ1-1; D is uncertain. In germline, CDR1 is SQVTM, CDR2 ANQGSEA. The CDR3 sequence is 13 residues long. The CDR3 DNA sequence: TGCAGCGTTGAATCATACGGACGCACTGAAGCTTCCTTT. It is translated as CSVESYGRTEASF.

This CDR3 is CATSPIGAGNTIYF. The CDR3 DNA reads as TGTGCCACCAGCCCAATAGGGGCTGGAAACACCATATATTTT. The chain employs TRBV15 and TRBJ1-3, with TRBD1 as a possible D gene (5 bases). The ends were cut back, 5 bases at V and 2 bases at J, with 10 bases in the middle. In germline, CDR1 is LNHNV, CDR2 YYDKDF (reference sequence). This CDR3 region has 14 residues.

This clonotype was found many times. The chain carries TRBV10-3 and TRBJ2-7, with D unclear. CDR1 and CDR2 (germline): ENHRY, SYGVKD. This CDR3 has 15 residues. Trimming took 6 bases from V and 3 from J, leaving 18 bases between them. Written as DNA, the CDR3 is TGTGCCATCAGGGATCACACGGGCGCCAACTACGAGCAGTACTTC. The encoded protein is CAIRDHTGANYEQYF.

The rearrangement joins TRBV20-1 to TRBJ2-5; 8 bases match TRBD2. The CDR3 is made up of 15 amino acids. The J segment lost 5 bases and the V segment lost 0 bases, leaving 8 bases of the junction unmatched. Germline CDR1 DFQATT, CDR2 SNEGSKA (reference sequence). The DNA of the CDR3 is TGCAGTGCTAGAGAAGCGGGAGTTGCCGGGGAGACCCAGTACTTC. Protein product: CSAREAGVAGETQYF.

J is TRBJ2-7 and V is TRBV7-9, with TRBD1 matching 8 bases. Germline V gene data show CDR1 as SEHNR and CDR2 as FQNEAQ (reference sequence). The CDR3 consists of 15 residues. V was pared by 5 bases and J by 11 bases, with 17 bases of the junction left unmatched. CDR3 nucleotides: TGTGCCAGCAGCACCGGGACAGGCAGTCTTGGAGTTGAGTACTTC. Translating it yields CASSTGTGSLGVEYF.

This chain connects TRBV10-3 to TRBJ2-5, with D hard to call. CDR3 length equals 14 residues. The V end was cut by 3 bases, the J end by 5 bases, with 13 bases between. Germline V lookup: CDR1 ENHRY, CDR2 SYGVKD. The CDR3 reads CAISEVGLMETQYF. In nucleotides, the CDR3 is TGTGCCATCAGTGAAGTGGGGTTGATGGAGACCCAGTACTTC.

On this clonotype: This may come from a read error, since a much larger clone is one base off. The chain couples TRBV4-1 to TRBJ1-1; TRBD1 agrees at 7 bases. In germline, CDR1 is MGHRA, CDR2 YSYEKL. The CDR3 totals 16 residues. The CDR3 DNA sequence: TGCGCCAGCAGCCAAGAGAAGCGACAGGGCGGCACTGAAGCTTCCTTT. Translated, it gives CASSQEKRQGGTEASF.

This clonotype has a count of ten or more. The chain couples TRBV10-2 to TRBJ2-7, with no clear D. From germline, CDR1 is WSHSY and CDR2 SAAADI. V dropped 5 bases and J dropped 2 bases, with 13 bases sitting between them. The CDR3 has 14 residues. DNA of the CDR3: TGCGCCAGCAGTCATTTGGACCGCACCTACGAGCAGTACTTC. Translated: CASSHLDRTYEQYF.

The rearrangement links TRBV20-1 to TRBJ2-5, with 7 bases lining up with TRBD2. Germline lookup yields CDR1 DFQATT and CDR2 SNEGSKA (reference sequence). This CDR3 is built from 12 residues. J lost 4 bases, V lost 7 bases, and 6 bases had no gene match. CDR3 region: CSVGGRTETQYF. The CDR3 DNA reads TGCAGTGTGGGGGGGAGGACAGAGACCCAGTACTTC.

The rearrangement uses TRBV3-1 and TRBJ2-2; 8 bases map to TRBD1. Germline CDR1 LGHDT, CDR2 YNNKEL (reference sequence). CDR3 length: 15 amino acids. With V trimmed by 4 bases and J by 3 bases, 4 bases remained unmatched. Here the CDR3 DNA reads TGTGCCAGCAGCCCCGGGACAGGTCACACCGGGGAGCTGTTTTTT. This sequence encodes CASSPGTGHTGELFF.

There are many counts of this clonotype. The gene calls are TRBV28 and TRBJ2-7; no clear D. V lost 3 bases, J lost 0 bases, and 12 bases lay in between. The germline V gene encodes CDR1 MDHEN and CDR2 SYDVKM. The CDR3 loop spans 15 amino acids. The CDR3 DNA is TGTGCCAGCAGTTTGCAGCCGCAGAGCTCCTACGAGCAGTACTTC. Protein sequence: CASSLQPQSSYEQYF.

In this sample, this clonotype turned up many times. This chain links TRBV20-1 with TRBJ2-7, with a possible D match to TRBD2 (5 bases). Germline CDR1 DFQATT, CDR2 SNEGSKA (reference sequence). CDR3 length: 15 amino acids. Trimming took 5 bases from V and 3 from J, leaving 20 bases between them. CDR3 loop: CSAAQGAEAFYEQYF. The CDR3 DNA follows: TGCAGTGCTGCCCAAGGAGCGGAGGCCTTCTACGAGCAGTACTTC.

Many counts were recorded for this clonotype. The chain couples TRBV4-1 to TRBJ1-4, with 9 bases that match TRBD1. Germline CDR1 is MGHRA and CDR2 is YSYEKL. Germline trimming cut 10 bases from V and 4 bases from J; bases unmatched to any gene: 13. CDR3 length: 16 residues. The CDR3 nucleotides read TGCGCCACCCGCCAATTGGGGACAGGGAGTAATGAAAAACTGTTTTTT. Translated: CATRQLGTGSNEKLFF.

This clonotype has only a few counts. The gene calls are TRBV7-3 and TRBJ1-1; D may be TRBD1 (5 bases). CDR1 is SGHTA, CDR2 FQGTGA, per germline. Trimming removed 0 bases from V and 8 bases from J, with 10 bases in between. CDR3 length: 13 residues. CDR3 amino acids: CASSLTEGQEAFF. CDR3 in DNA: TGTGCCAGCAGCTTAACAGAAGGACAAGAAGCTTTCTTT.

This clonotype showed up many times. The chain recombines TRBV5-1 with TRBJ2-7; either TRBD1 or TRBD2 may supply D (5 bases each). CDR1 SGHRS and CDR2 YFSETQ come from the germline V gene. The CDR3 is made up of 17 amino acids. Trimming left V 1 base short and J 2 bases short, with 19 bases between. CDR3 residues: CASSLMRDPGVPYEQYF. CDR3 sequence (DNA): TGCGCCAGCAGCTTGATGAGGGACCCTGGTGTCCCCTACGAGCAGTACTTC.

J is TRBJ2-1 and V is TRBV11-2, with D maybe TRBD2 (5 bases). Germline CDR1 and CDR2: SGHAT and FQNNGV. This CDR3 has 15 amino acids. Trimming took off 6 bases at V and 2 bases at J, with 14 bases between the two ends. This CDR3 reads CASRPPSFAYNEQFF. In DNA, the CDR3 is TGTGCCAGCAGGCCTCCTAGCTTCGCCTACAATGAGCAGTTCTTC.